This T cell receptor beta chain originates from a study of blood T cell repertoires in COVID-19. Authors' processing steps: Amplification of reference gene primers was used by the study to estimate nucleated cell counts. Here immunoSEQ multiplex PCR was the method, and the copy in TCRdb shows in-frame clones only, minus some. V and J calls and clone size follow that table, whereas D and trimming were derived from the DNA. The sample yields 80,000 to 85,000 clones, 88% seen once. V was shortened by 0 bases and J by 0 bases, with 9 bases between the two germline ends. The CDR3 consists of 15 residues. Germline CDR1 is SGHDT and CDR2 is YYEEEE.

The sequence derives from an elderly woman with acute or convalescent COVID-19. Input material: peripheral blood. This chain uses TRBV5-6 with TRBJ2-5; D is unclear. In nucleotides, the CDR3 is TGTGCCAGCAGCTTGGTTGGTCAGAACCAAGAGACCCAGTACTTC. Translation: CASSLVGQNQETQYF.